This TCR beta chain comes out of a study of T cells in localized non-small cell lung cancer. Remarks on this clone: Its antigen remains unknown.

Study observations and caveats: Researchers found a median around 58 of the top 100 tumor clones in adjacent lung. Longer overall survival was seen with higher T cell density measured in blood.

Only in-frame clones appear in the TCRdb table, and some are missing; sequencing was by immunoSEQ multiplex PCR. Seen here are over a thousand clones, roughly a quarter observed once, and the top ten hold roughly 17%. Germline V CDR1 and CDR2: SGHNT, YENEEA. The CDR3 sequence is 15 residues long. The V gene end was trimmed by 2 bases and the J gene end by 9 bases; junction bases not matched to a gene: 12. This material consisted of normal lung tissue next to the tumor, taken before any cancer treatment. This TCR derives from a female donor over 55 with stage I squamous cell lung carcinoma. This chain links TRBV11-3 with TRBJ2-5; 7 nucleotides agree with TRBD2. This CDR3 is CASSLSASGLGAQYF. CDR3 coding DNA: TGTGCCAGCAGCTTATCGGCTAGCGGCCTAGGGGCCCAGTACTTC. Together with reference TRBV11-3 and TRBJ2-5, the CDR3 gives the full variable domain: EAGVVQSPRYKIIEKKQPVAFWCNPISGHNTLYWYLQNLGQGPELLIRYENEEAVDDSQLPKDRFSAERLKGVDSTLKIQPAELGDSAVYLCASSLSASGLGAQYFGPGTRLLVL.